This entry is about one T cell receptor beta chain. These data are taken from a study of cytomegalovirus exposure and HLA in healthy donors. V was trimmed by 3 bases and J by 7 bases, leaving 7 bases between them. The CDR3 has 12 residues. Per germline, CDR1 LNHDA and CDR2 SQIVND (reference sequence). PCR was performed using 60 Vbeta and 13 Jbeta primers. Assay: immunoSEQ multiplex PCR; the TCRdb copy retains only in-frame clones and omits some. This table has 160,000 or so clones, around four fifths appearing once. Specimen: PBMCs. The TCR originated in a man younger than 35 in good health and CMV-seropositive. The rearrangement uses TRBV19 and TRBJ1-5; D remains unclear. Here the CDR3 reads CASSMAGQPQHF. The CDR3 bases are TGTGCCAGTAGTATGGCGGGACAGCCCCAGCATTTT. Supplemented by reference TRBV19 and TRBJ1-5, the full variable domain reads DGGITQSPKYLFRKEGQNVTLSCEQNLNHDAMYWYRQDPGQGLRLIYYSQIVNDFQKGDIAEGYSVSREKKESFPLTVTSAQKNPTAFYLCASSMAGQPQHFGDGTRLSIL.